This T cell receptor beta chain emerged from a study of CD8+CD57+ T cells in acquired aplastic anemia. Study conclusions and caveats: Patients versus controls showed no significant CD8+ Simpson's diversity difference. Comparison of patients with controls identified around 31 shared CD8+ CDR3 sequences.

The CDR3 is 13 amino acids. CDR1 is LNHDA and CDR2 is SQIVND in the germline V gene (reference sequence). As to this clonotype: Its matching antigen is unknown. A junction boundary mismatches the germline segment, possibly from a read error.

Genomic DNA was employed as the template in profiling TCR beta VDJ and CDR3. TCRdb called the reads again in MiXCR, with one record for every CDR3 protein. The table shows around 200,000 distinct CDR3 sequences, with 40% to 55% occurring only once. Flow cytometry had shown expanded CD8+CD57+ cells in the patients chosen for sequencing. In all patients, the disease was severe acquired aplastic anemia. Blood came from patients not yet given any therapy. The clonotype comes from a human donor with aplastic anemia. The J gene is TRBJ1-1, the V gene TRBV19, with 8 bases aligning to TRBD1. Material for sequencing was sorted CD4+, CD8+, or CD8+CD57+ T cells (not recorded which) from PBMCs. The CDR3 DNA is TGTGCCAGTAGTCCTCGGACAGGGCAGGTATTAATCTTT. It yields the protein CASSPRTGQVLIF.